The rows below give T cell receptor beta chains drawn from one sample of a study of T cell changes during pregnancy in multiple sclerosis. Produced via immunoSEQ multiplex PCR; TCRdb's table is partial and in-frame only. The repertoire includes about 61,000 clones, 90% of them detected once, and 0.85% to 0.95% sits in the top ten. This material consisted of peripheral blood, taken in the first trimester of pregnancy. The receptors were sampled from a female donor in good health, enrolled as a control in a pregnancy study. CDR3s include the opening cysteine and the closing phenylalanine or tryptophan. D genes are given only for firm matches. Size values are once, few and many counts, or a class for expanded clones, and some rows have none.

cdr3_nt	cdr3_aa	clone_size	d_call	v_call	j_call
TGTGCCACCTCGGACAGGGGCCGCTACGAGCAGTACTTC	CATSDRGRYEQYF	-	TRBD1	TRBV19	TRBJ2-7
TGTGCCTGGAGCTCGGGACTAGCGGGGGTGGAGACCCAGTACTTC	CAWSSGLAGVETQYF	-	TRBD2	TRBV30	TRBJ2-5
TGTGCCATCAGTGAACAGGGCGATAATGAGCAGTTCTTC	CAISEQGDNEQFF	-	-	TRBV10-3	TRBJ2-1
TGTGCCAGCAGCTCACCGGGACAGATTAACGGTAATTCACCCCTCCACTTT	CASSSPGQINGNSPLHF	-	TRBD1	TRBV5-6	TRBJ1-6
TGTGCCAGCAGCTCCCGGGGGACTAGCGGGGCCGAGCAGTACTTC	CASSSRGTSGAEQYF	-	TRBD2	TRBV11-3	TRBJ2-7
TGCGCCAGCAGCCAAGAAATACAGGCTTGGGATCAGCCCCAGCATTTT	CASSQEIQAWDQPQHF	once	-	TRBV4-1	TRBJ1-5
TGCGCCAGCAGCTTGGAACCAGCGGGGGGAAGCACAGATACGCAGTATTTT	CASSLEPAGGSTDTQYF	-	TRBD2	TRBV5-1	TRBJ2-3
TGTGCCAGCAGCTTGGTAGTACAGGGGAACGAAAAACTGTTTTTT	CASSLVVQGNEKLFF	-	TRBD1	TRBV5-4	TRBJ1-4
TGCGCCAGCAGCCTAGGGGCAGGGCAGAATCAGCCCCAGCATTTT	CASSLGAGQNQPQHF	-	-	TRBV5-1	TRBJ1-5
TGCGCCAGCAGCCAAGAGGGCCTTGAAGCTTTCTTT	CASSQEGLEAFF	-	-	TRBV4-3	TRBJ1-1
TGTGCCAGCAGCCGACCCACCGGCAGGGATAATGAGCAGTTCTTC	CASSRPTGRDNEQFF	-	-	TRBV14	TRBJ2-1
TGTGCCAGCAGTTACAGTCGGCGACAGGCCGGCGAGACCCAGTACTTC	CASSYSRRQAGETQYF	-	-	TRBV6-5	TRBJ2-5
TGTGCCAGCAGCGTAGTTGCGGGGGGCGGTGAAGATACGCAGTATTTT	CASSVVAGGGEDTQYF	once	TRBD2	TRBV9	TRBJ2-3
TGTGCCAGTAGTTCCGGGACAAGCGTCTACTACTACGAGCAGTACTTC	CASSSGTSVYYYEQYF	-	-	TRBV19	TRBJ2-7
TGTGCCAGCAGCTTAGGTCACAGAGAGGGCTACACCTTC	CASSLGHREGYTF	-	-	TRBV11-2	TRBJ1-2
TGTGCCAGCAGCTCCTTACAGGGGATCAACTATGGCTACACCTTC	CASSSLQGINYGYTF	-	TRBD1	TRBV7-9	TRBJ1-2
TGCGCCAGCAGCCAAGATAGTGCCCGGAGCACAGATACGCAGTATTTT	CASSQDSARSTDTQYF	-	-	TRBV4-3	TRBJ2-3
TGTGCCAGCAGCTTCGGTAGCGGGGGGTCCTACGAGCAGTACTTC	CASSFGSGGSYEQYF	-	TRBD2	TRBV7-2	TRBJ2-7
TGCGCCAGCAGCCAACCCCCAGGACAGGGGAGCTCTGGGGCCAACGTCCTGACTTTC	CASSQPPGQGSSGANVLTF	-	TRBD1	TRBV4-1	TRBJ2-6
TGCGCCAGCAGCTTGACTGGGACAGGGGGGGATGAGCAGTTCTTC	CASSLTGTGGDEQFF	-	TRBD1	TRBV5-1	TRBJ2-1
TGTGCCTGGATTCCTCACCAGATCCCGAACACTGAAGCTTTCTTT	CAWIPHQIPNTEAFF	few	-	TRBV30	TRBJ1-1
TGTGCCAGCAGCTTGGGTCTCGGGTTGAACACCGGGGAGCTGTTTTTT	CASSLGLGLNTGELFF	-	-	TRBV5-4	TRBJ2-2
TGTGCCTGGAGTGTAGGCGGTCACTCCTACGAGCAGTACTTC	CAWSVGGHSYEQYF	-	-	TRBV30	TRBJ2-7
TGTGCCAGCAGCTTCGGAGGTTTGGGGGGAACCTTC	CASSFGGLGGTF	once	-	TRBV5-6	TRBJ1-2
TGTGCCAGCAGCCCAGACAGGGGGAACTATGGCTACACCTTC	CASSPDRGNYGYTF	-	TRBD1	TRBV7-2	TRBJ1-2
TGTGCCAGCAGCCTGTACCCGGGACAGGGGGAGTCAGGAGCTTTCTTT	CASSLYPGQGESGAFF	-	TRBD1	TRBV11-2	TRBJ1-1
TGTGCCAGCAGCCCCAGTGGACAGGGTTATATCGGGGAGCTGTTTTTT	CASSPSGQGYIGELFF	-	TRBD1	TRBV5-4	TRBJ2-2
TGTGCCAGCAGCTCATACTCTAGCGGGGGGGCAAATGAGCAGTTCTTC	CASSSYSSGGANEQFF	-	TRBD2	TRBV7-2	TRBJ2-1
TGTGCCAGCAGTTTCGGGCAGCGGTCTGGGGCCAACGTCCTGACTTTC	CASSFGQRSGANVLTF	-	-	TRBV28	TRBJ2-6
TGTGCCAGCAGCGTAGAGGGTGCCAGGGATGAGCAGTTCTTC	CASSVEGARDEQFF	-	-	TRBV9	TRBJ2-1
TGTGCCAGTAGTATTGCCAGGGGTCATAATTCACCCCTCCACTTT	CASSIARGHNSPLHF	once	-	TRBV19	TRBJ1-6
TGCGCCAGCAGCCCCCCCGAGGGCTATGGCTACACCTTC	CASSPPEGYGYTF	-	-	TRBV5-1	TRBJ1-2
TGTGCCAGCAGTGACACCGGGACTAGCCCCACAGATACGCAGTATTTT	CASSDTGTSPTDTQYF	-	TRBD2	TRBV6-4	TRBJ2-3
TGTGCCTCGACTAGGGGACAGGGCGACTATGGCTACACCTTC	CASTRGQGDYGYTF	-	TRBD1	TRBV30	TRBJ1-2
TGCGCCAGCAGCCAAGAGGGACAGGGGAGTAGGTACAATGAGCAGTTCTTC	CASSQEGQGSRYNEQFF	-	TRBD1	TRBV4-1	TRBJ2-1
TGTGCCAGCAGTTACGGGGGGGTCGTAGAGACCCAGTACTTC	CASSYGGVVETQYF	-	TRBD2	TRBV2	TRBJ2-5
TGTGCCATCAGTGTGCTAGCGGGGGAAGATACGCAGTATTTT	CAISVLAGEDTQYF	-	TRBD2	TRBV10-3	TRBJ2-3
TGCGCCATCCCGACCCCGCAATCTAGGTACGAGCAGTACTTC	CAIPTPQSRYEQYF	once	-	TRBV4-3	TRBJ2-7
TGCGCCAGCAGCTTGTGGGGCGCAGGCTCCTACAATGAGCAGTTCTTC	CASSLWGAGSYNEQFF	-	-	TRBV5-1	TRBJ2-1
TGTGCCAGCAGCCAATCGGGACAGGGGACCCTATATGGCTACACCTTC	CASSQSGQGTLYGYTF	-	TRBD1	TRBV4-2	TRBJ1-2
TGTGCCTGGAGTCAGGACAGGGATATTGGCTATGGCTACACCTTC	CAWSQDRDIGYGYTF	-	TRBD1	TRBV30	TRBJ1-2
TGCAGCGTTACCGGGACTAGCGGGTACAATGAGCAGTTCTTC	CSVTGTSGYNEQFF	-	TRBD2	TRBV29-1	TRBJ2-1
TGTGCCTGGAACGCGGCGGGGGGTCACGAGGAGCAGTTCTTC	CAWNAAGGHEEQFF	once	TRBD2	TRBV30	TRBJ2-1
TGTGCCAGCAGCTTAGCCAGGGTCCATGAGCAGTTCTTC	CASSLARVHEQFF	-	-	TRBV7-8	TRBJ2-1
TGTGCCTGGGCTCGGGGGGCCGAGCAGTACTTC	CAWARGAEQYF	few	-	TRBV30	TRBJ2-7
TGTGCCAGCAGCCCACGGGGTCTCTTTAGGTTGGGAGAGACCCAGTACTTC	CASSPRGLFRLGETQYF	-	-	TRBV7-2	TRBJ2-5
TGTGCCAGCAGCTTACAGTACACAGATACGCAGTATTTT	CASSLQYTDTQYF	-	-	TRBV7-2	TRBJ2-3
TGTGCCAGCAGTGATGTTGGACTAGCCGGGGAGCTGTTTTTT	CASSDVGLAGELFF	-	TRBD2	TRBV2	TRBJ2-2
TGTGCCAGCAGCTCCCGACTAGCTAGTTGGGTCGGGCAAGAGACCCAGTACTTC	CASSSRLASWVGQETQYF	once	TRBD2	TRBV5-6	TRBJ2-5
TGTGCCAGCAGCCGGGAGTACGAGCAGTACTTC	CASSREYEQYF	-	-	TRBV5-5	TRBJ2-7
TGTGCCAGTACGGGGTACGACACCTACGAGCAGTACTTC	CASTGYDTYEQYF	-	-	TRBV19	TRBJ2-7
TGTGCCTTCCGGCGAGGTAGCAATCAGCCCCAGCATTTT	CAFRRGSNQPQHF	-	-	TRBV30	TRBJ1-5
TGCGCCAGCAGCCCATCAACAGGGCCTAATGAAAAACTGTTTTTT	CASSPSTGPNEKLFF	-	-	TRBV5-1	TRBJ1-4